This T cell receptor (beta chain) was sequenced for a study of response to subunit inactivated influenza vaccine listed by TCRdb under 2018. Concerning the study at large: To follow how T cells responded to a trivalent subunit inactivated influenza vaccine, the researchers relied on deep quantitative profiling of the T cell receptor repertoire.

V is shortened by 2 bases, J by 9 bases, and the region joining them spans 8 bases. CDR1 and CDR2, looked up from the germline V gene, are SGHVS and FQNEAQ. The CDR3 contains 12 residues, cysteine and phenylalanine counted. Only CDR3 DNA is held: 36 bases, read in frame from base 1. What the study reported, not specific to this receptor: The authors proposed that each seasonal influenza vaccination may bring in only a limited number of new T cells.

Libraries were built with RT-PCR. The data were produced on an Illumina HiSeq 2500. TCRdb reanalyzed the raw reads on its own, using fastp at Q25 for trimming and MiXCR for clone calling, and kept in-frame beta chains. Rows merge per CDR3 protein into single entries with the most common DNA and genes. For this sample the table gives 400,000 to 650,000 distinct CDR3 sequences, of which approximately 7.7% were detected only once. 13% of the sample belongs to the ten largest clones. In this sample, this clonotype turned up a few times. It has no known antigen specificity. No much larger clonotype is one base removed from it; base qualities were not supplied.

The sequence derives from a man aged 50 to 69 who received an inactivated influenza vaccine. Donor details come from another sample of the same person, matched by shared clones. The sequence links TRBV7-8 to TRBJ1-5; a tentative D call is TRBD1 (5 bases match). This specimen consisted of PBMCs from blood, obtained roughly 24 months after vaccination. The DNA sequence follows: TGTGCCAGCAGCTTAACCCAGGGGCCCCAGCATTTT. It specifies CASSLTQGPQHF.